The TCR beta chain described here comes from a study of blood T cells in healthy people across ages. Overall study results and limits: TCR beta diversity, measured per million T cells, fell in a roughly linear way with age. Donors of long life had a larger count of naive CD4+ cells and greater diversity than aged donors. Lack of knowledge of donor CMV status possibly confounded expanded clonotype changes.

This clonotype has a handful of counts. Its target is not known. The germline V and J ends were trimmed by 5 bases and 5 bases, with 15 bases remaining between them. In germline, CDR1 is ENHRY, CDR2 SYGVKD. The CDR3 totals 14 residues. Then a second PCR, running about 6 to 12 cycles, was carried out with a sample-barcoded 5' primer and a J-beta primer mix. All cDNA molecules were each tagged by a template-switch adaptor with 12 random nucleotides. One entry per CDR3 protein results from TCRdb running MiXCR on the 5' RACE reads. The sample records some 1.8 million distinct CDR3 sequences, about 39% being singletons.

The sequencing sample was made of blood. This clonotype was obtained from a human donor in good health. This chain links TRBV10-3 with TRBJ1-1; D is ambiguous. CDR3 amino acids: CAISTTGLRTEAFF. The CDR3 region has the DNA TGTGCCATCAGTACCACCGGTTTAAGGACTGAAGCTTTCTTT.